This T cell receptor beta chain derives from a study of Graves' ophthalmopathy and Graves' hyperthyroidism. Study in general: The authors defined stable hyperthyroidism as no ophthalmopathy within 18 months of follow-up.

The CDR3 extends over 11 amino acids. Germline V gene sequence: CDR1 DFQATT, CDR2 SNEGSKA (reference sequence). Trimming pared 3 bases from V and 8 bases from J, leaving 7 bases between. Exclusion covered patients with other autoimmune diseases or uncontrolled infections (as well as pregnancy or lactation). Diagnosis was based on clinical symptoms, serum thyroxine, TRAb, thyroid ultrasound and orbital computed tomography. Using RNA transcripts, the TCR beta CDR3 regions were amplified. HTBI primers were used in a first-round RT-PCR, which preceded a second-round multiplex PCR. TCRdb processed the multiplex PCR reads anew with MiXCR; each CDR3 protein has one entry. The sample has over a million distinct CDR3 sequences; 35% to 40% are singletons.

This sequence originates from an adult man with Graves' hyperthyroidism. The sequenced sample consisted of peripheral blood or thyroid tissue (not recorded which). The V call is TRBV20-1, the J call TRBJ2-2; D ambiguous. The CDR3 loop is CSASQRGELFF. DNA for the CDR3: TGCAGTGCTAGTCAACGGGGGGAGCTGTTTTTT.